This TCR beta chain was recovered during a study of blood T cell repertoires in COVID-19. The V gene lost 0 bases and the J gene lost 4 bases, with 10 bases spanning the gap. The length of the CDR3 is 14 residues. The germline V gene encodes CDR1 SGHAT and CDR2 FQNNGV. Assay: immunoSEQ multiplex PCR; the TCRdb copy retains only in-frame clones and omits some. The sample shows some 150,000 clones, approximately 90% of them seen only once. This sequence originates from a man between 50 and 59 years old who had recovered from COVID-19. Sequencing used PBMCs or T cells enriched from blood (not recorded which). The chain is built from TRBV11-2 and TRBJ2-7; no clear D. CDR3 in DNA: TGTGCCAGCAGCTTAGACCAGGCTGCTTACGAGCAGTACTTC. This sequence encodes CASSLDQAAYEQYF.